The clone carrying this T cell receptor beta chain was seen only once. Profiled with immunoSEQ multiplex PCR; TCRdb holds only in-frame clones, not every one. The data show about 90,000 clones, 80% to 90% seen once. Germline CDR1 is MGHRA and CDR2 is YSYEKL. The CDR3 is made up of 15 amino acids. Trimming took 3 bases from V and 2 from J, leaving 11 bases between them. This entry comes from a study of blood T cell repertoires in COVID-19. The specimen sequenced was peripheral blood. The sequence derives from a human donor in a cohort sampled during active COVID-19. The chain recombines TRBV4-1 with TRBJ1-5, with unresolved D. This CDR3 reads CASSQGSTGNQPQHF. DNA for the CDR3: TGCGCCAGCAGCCAGGGGAGTACGGGCAATCAGCCCCAGCATTTT.